Each of the 20 T cell receptor beta chains below was sequenced from the same sample in a study of PD-L1 blockade in urothelial cancer. Time point described: pretreatment peripheral blood. The table came from immunoSEQ multiplex PCR; TCRdb's copy has only in-frame clones and leaves some out. The top ten hold 15% to 18% of the sample, which has under 70,000 clones, around 86% seen once. The sample in question was PBMCs, obtained around atezolizumab (anti-PD-L1) treatment. These receptor sequences come from a man between 65 and 85 years old with urothelial cancer.

The count of this clone is one. V gene TRBV18 combines with J gene TRBJ1-1; 8 bases are a match to TRBD1. V trimming: 3 bases; J trimming: 4 bases; junction bases outside the gene matches: 4. Germline V lookup: CDR1 KGHSH, CDR2 LQKENI. This CDR3 has 14 residues. CDR3 protein: CASSPPTGVTEAFF. The CDR3 bases are TGTGCCAGCTCACCCCCGACAGGGGTCACTGAAGCTTTCTTT. The full variable domain, its missing parts supplied by reference TRBV18 and TRBJ1-1, is NAGVMQNPRHLVRRRGQEARLRCSPMKGHSHVYWYRQLPEEGLKFMVYLQKENIIDESGMPKERFSAEFPKEGPSILRIQQVVRGDSAAYFCASSPPTGVTEAFFGQGTRLTVV.

V is TRBV28 and J is TRBJ2-1; D might be TRBD2 (6 bases). The CDR3 runs to 14 residues. Germline assignment: CDR1 MDHEN and CDR2 SYDVKM. Trimming stripped 2 bases from V and 6 bases from J, with 11 bases between. CDR3 region: CASSLEVSGNEQFF. The CDR3, as DNA: TGTGCCAGCAGTTTAGAGGTTAGCGGCAATGAGCAGTTCTTC.

This clone was picked up many times. The chain joins TRBV28 to TRBJ1-3, with TRBD1 as a possible D gene (5 bases). Germline lookup yields CDR1 MDHEN and CDR2 SYDVKM. The V end was cut by 0 bases, the J end by 2 bases, with 8 bases between. This CDR3 comprises 15 residues. The CDR3 coding sequence is TGTGCCAGCAGTTTATGGGCAGGGACTGGAAACACCATATATTTT. Encoded protein: CASSLWAGTGNTIYF.

This clone was observed a few times. This rearrangement joins TRBV7-2 to TRBJ2-7; 8 positions match TRBD2. The CDR3 consists of 16 residues. The V gene end was trimmed by 5 bases and the J gene end by 6 bases; junction bases not matched to a gene: 15. CDR1 and CDR2 (germline): SGHTA, FQGNSA. The CDR3 DNA follows: TGTGCCAGCAGCAGAGGAGGAGCGGGAGCCCCATCCGAGCAGTACTTC. It codes for CASSRGGAGAPSEQYF. Based on the CDR3 plus reference TRBV7-2 and TRBJ2-7, the full variable domain is GAGVSQSPSNKVTEKGKDVELRCDPISGHTALYWYRQSLGQGLEFLIYFQGNSAPDKSGLPSDRFSAERTGGSVSTLTIQRTQQEDSAVYLCASSRGGAGAPSEQYFGPGTRLTVT.

V and J are TRBV15 and TRBJ2-7; TRBD2 aligns across 7 bases. CDR3 length equals 17 residues. J gave up 0 bases and V 1 base, and 9 bases lay outside the gene matches. Germline V gene lookup returns CDR1 LNHNV and CDR2 YYDKDF (reference sequence). CDR3: CATSRAGAGESSYEQYF. CDR3 nucleotide sequence: TGTGCCACCAGCAGAGCCGGTGCGGGAGAGAGCTCCTACGAGCAGTACTTC.

CDR3 amino acids: CASSPDRPQETQYF. The CDR3 DNA sequence: TGTGCCAGCAGCCCGGACAGACCCCAAGAGACCCAGTACTTC. The chain uses TRBV5-4 and TRBJ2-5, with D perhaps matching TRBD1 (6 bases). Germline assignment: CDR1 SGHNT and CDR2 YYREEE (reference sequence). The CDR3 is 14 amino acids. With 4 bases removed from V and 1 base from J, the gap between germline ends came to 11 bases.

This rearrangement joins TRBV5-1 to TRBJ2-1, with 11 bases matching TRBD2. The trim removed 5 bases at V and 9 bases at J, leaving 7 bases unmatched. The CDR3 spans 14 residues. Germline V gives CDR1 SGHRS, CDR2 YFSETQ. CDR3 residues: CASRHPSGRTEQFF. The CDR3 coding sequence is TGCGCCAGCAGACATCCTAGCGGGAGGACTGAGCAGTTCTTC.

The V gene is TRBV28, the J gene TRBJ1-2; D unresolved. CDR3 length: 15 residues. Germline assignment: CDR1 MDHEN and CDR2 SYDVKM. V lost 6 bases and J lost 3, with 17 bases in between. Here the CDR3 reads CASRSSGGDHYGYTF. The CDR3 nucleotides are TGTGCCAGCAGGTCCTCGGGAGGTGATCACTATGGCTACACCTTC.

The rearrangement uses TRBV5-6 and TRBJ1-2; D might be TRBD1 (5 bases). This CDR3 contains 12 residues. V shed 2 bases and J shed 7 bases, with 9 bases lying between them. Germline V gives CDR1 SGHDT, CDR2 YYEEEE. The CDR3 reads CASSFPTGGYTF. For the CDR3, the DNA is TGTGCCAGCAGCTTTCCCACAGGTGGCTACACCTTC.

Comment on this clone: Other DNA sequences in this sample translate to the same CDR3. The genes are TRBV27 and TRBJ1-1; 10 bases are a match to TRBD1. This CDR3 spans 14 amino acids. CDR1 and CDR2 from the germline V gene are MNHEY and SMNVEV (reference sequence). V shed 3 bases and J 5 bases; nucleotides not matched to a gene: 3. The CDR3 DNA is TGTGCCAGCAGTTTGGACAGGGGGGGGACTGAAGCTTTCTTT. Amino acid sequence: CASSLDRGGTEAFF.

CDR3: CASSLLAGAVTGELFF. The DNA of the CDR3 is TGTGCCAGCAGCCTACTAGCGGGAGCGGTCACCGGGGAGCTGTTTTTT. The chain combines TRBV9 with TRBJ2-2; 11 bases are a match to TRBD2. Per the germline V gene, CDR1 is SGDLS and CDR2 is YYNGEE. V lost 4 bases to trimming and J lost 4 bases; unmatched junction nucleotides: 6. The CDR3 contains 16 residues.

This chain joins TRBV5-1 and TRBJ2-1; D is perhaps TRBD2 (7 bases). With 3 bases removed from V and 10 bases from J, the gap between germline ends came to 14 bases. CDR1 SGHRS and CDR2 YFSETQ come from the germline V gene. CDR3 size: 13 residues. The DNA of the CDR3 is TGCGCCAGCAGCTACGACTCGGGGGGCGAGCAGTTCTTC. Translation: CASSYDSGGEQFF.

This clone was seen only once. The gene calls are TRBV6-4 and TRBJ1-2, with 8 nucleotides matching TRBD1. V shed 2 bases, J shed 6 bases, and the junction held 11 bases outside the gene matches. CDR1 MRHNA and CDR2 SNTAGT come from the germline V gene. The CDR3 covers 16 residues. The CDR3, as DNA: TGTGCCAGCAGTGACGGACAGGGAGTGGACGTTAATGGCTACACCTTC. Translated, it gives CASSDGQGVDVNGYTF.

This chain connects TRBV28 to TRBJ2-1; D might be TRBD2 (5 bases). Looked up from germline, CDR1 is MDHEN and CDR2 is SYDVKM. The V and J ends lost 4 bases and 4 bases respectively, with 8 bases between them. The CDR3 has 13 amino acids. As DNA, the CDR3 is TGTGCCAGCAGTTCAAGACTATACAATGAGCAGTTCTTC. It encodes CASSSRLYNEQFF.

The V and J genes are TRBV2 and TRBJ2-2; 11 bases match TRBD2. Germline V gives CDR1 SNHLY, CDR2 FYNNEI. V gave up 6 bases and J gave up 3 bases; unmatched junction bases: 6. CDR3 length: 16 residues. This chain's CDR3 is CASRFSGRDDTGELFF. The DNA of the CDR3 is TGTGCCAGCAGATTTAGCGGGAGGGATGACACCGGGGAGCTGTTTTTT. Full variable domain (rest looked up from reference TRBV2 and TRBJ2-2): EPEVTQTPSHQVTQMGQEVILRCVPISNHLYFYWYRQILGQKVEFLVSFYNNEISEKSEIFDDQFSVERPDGSNFTLKIRSTKLEDSAMYFCASRFSGRDDTGELFFGEGSRLTVL.

The chain links TRBV19 to TRBJ2-7, with D tentatively TRBD2 (7 bases). V lost 6 bases and J 6 bases, leaving 18 bases between the germline ends. Germline V gene sequence: CDR1 LNHDA, CDR2 SQIVND (reference sequence). The CDR3 has 14 amino acids. CDR3 nucleotides: TGTGCCAGTAGATCCACGGGGAGGGGGGGCGAGCAGTACTTC. Its protein is CASRSTGRGGEQYF.

V and J are TRBV9 and TRBJ2-7, with TRBD1 matching over 8 bases. CDR1 and CDR2 (germline): SGDLS, YYNGEE. The J segment lost 5 bases and the V segment lost 0 bases, leaving 7 bases of the junction unmatched. The CDR3 is made up of 15 amino acids. The chain's CDR3 is CASSVGSRGHDEQYF. In nucleotides, the CDR3 is TGTGCCAGCAGCGTAGGGTCCAGGGGGCACGACGAGCAGTACTTC.

The chain links TRBV6-1 to TRBJ1-5; TRBD1 might be the D (5 bases). This CDR3 spans 13 amino acids. Germline CDR1 MNHNS, CDR2 SASEGT. V was trimmed by 3 bases and J by 3 bases, leaving 6 bases between them. As DNA, the CDR3 is TGTGCCAGCAGTGACAGGGACAATCAGCCCCAGCATTTT. Protein product: CASSDRDNQPQHF.

The CDR3 region has the DNA TGCGCCAGCAGCCAAGGAAGGGGCCGGAACACCGGGGAGCTGTTTTTT. Its protein product is CASSQGRGRNTGELFF. The V and J genes are TRBV4-1 and TRBJ2-2, with a possible D match to TRBD1 (5 bases). Trimming left V 1 base short and J 1 base short, with 10 bases between. CDR3 size: 16 residues. CDR1 is MGHRA and CDR2 is YSYEKL in the germline V gene.

The chain has TRBV19 and TRBJ1-1; maybe TRBD1 (6 bases). Germline values: CDR1 LNHDA, CDR2 SQIVND (reference sequence). The CDR3 consists of 17 residues. V lost 3 bases, J lost 7 bases, and 24 bases lay in between. The CDR3 reads CASSIGGRDYLRLEAFF. CDR3 DNA sequence: TGTGCCAGTAGTATCGGGGGGCGGGACTACCTTCGGCTTGAAGCTTTCTTT.